A selection of T cell receptor beta chains follows, all from one sample in a study of identical twins. TCRdb itself ran the 5' RACE reads through MiXCR, one entry per CDR3 protein. The data show around 550,000 distinct CDR3 sequences, 12% to 15% seen once. These sequences were also reported in another study, on yellow fever vaccine responses in identical twins.

Sequenced sample: CD4+ T cells sorted from blood. The source of these receptors is a young woman in good health. The CDR3 runs from the conserved cysteine through the conserved F or W. The D gene is left open where the match is weak. Clone size is not always given. Where it is, it says once, few, many or a class for expanded clones.

NA | TRBJ1-1 | NA | TRBV6-1 | CASSPRQENTEAFF | TGTGCCAGCAGCCCCCGACAGGAGAACACTGAAGCTTTCTTT
few | TRBJ2-3 | NA | TRBV7-2 | CASSSSLNTQYF | TGTGCCAGCAGCTCTAGCCTAAATACGCAGTATTTT
few | TRBJ2-3 | TRBD2 | TRBV7-9 | CASSFSLAGVADTQYF | TGTGCCAGCAGCTTTTCCCTAGCGGGAGTGGCAGATACGCAGTATTTT
few | TRBJ2-1 | TRBD2 | TRBV7-9 | CTSSLPGLARNEQFF | TGTACCAGCAGCTTACCGGGACTAGCGAGGAATGAGCAGTTCTTC
few | TRBJ2-1 | NA | TRBV14 | CASSRDRGFEQFF | TGTGCCAGCAGCCGAGACAGAGGGTTTGAGCAGTTCTTC
NA | TRBJ2-1 | NA | TRBV20-1 | CSARARFQGTMDEQFF | TGCAGTGCTAGAGCGAGATTTCAGGGAACAATGGATGAGCAGTTCTTC
NA | TRBJ1-4 | NA | TRBV28 | CASSLMGTTNEKLFF | TGTGCCAGCAGTTTAATGGGAACAACTAATGAAAAACTGTTTTTT
NA | TRBJ1-2 | NA | TRBV28 | CASSVYEMGGYTF | TGTGCCAGCAGTGTGTACGAGATGGGTGGCTACACCTTC
NA | TRBJ2-2 | NA | TRBV12-3/TRBV12-4 | CASSPSHGELFF | TGTGCCAGCAGCCCCAGTCACGGGGAGCTGTTTTTT
few | TRBJ2-6 | NA | TRBV27 | CASSPTRSGANVLTF | TGTGCCAGCAGTCCCACACGCTCTGGGGCCAACGTCCTGACTTTC
few | TRBJ2-7 | NA | TRBV28 | CASTSGGYSSYEQYF | TGTGCCAGCACCTCGGGGGGCTATAGCTCCTACGAGCAGTACTTC
NA | TRBJ2-2 | TRBD1 | TRBV5-1 | CASSTGDRAVTGELFF | TGCGCCAGCAGCACCGGGGACAGGGCGGTTACCGGGGAGCTGTTTTTT
NA | TRBJ1-5 | NA | TRBV12-3/TRBV12-4 | CASNRAGDYNQPQHF | TGTGCCAGCAACAGAGCAGGGGACTACAATCAGCCCCAGCATTTT
few | TRBJ2-1 | TRBD2 | TRBV20-1 | CSARVLLAGSGDEQFF | TGCAGTGCTAGAGTTTTGCTAGCGGGTTCAGGCGATGAGCAGTTCTTC
NA | TRBJ2-6 | NA | TRBV7-6 | CASSLSPGPSMSGANVLTF | TGTGCCAGCAGCTTAAGCCCGGGACCCTCCATGTCTGGGGCCAACGTCCTGACTTTC
NA | TRBJ2-1 | NA | TRBV12-3/TRBV12-4 | CASSPRDPTYNEQFF | TGTGCCAGCAGCCCCCGGGACCCGACCTACAATGAGCAGTTCTTC
few | TRBJ2-1 | TRBD1 | TRBV24-1 | CATSDPKLDRWGWGEQFF | TGTGCCACCAGTGACCCTAAGTTGGACAGGTGGGGATGGGGTGAGCAGTTCTTC
NA | TRBJ2-1 | TRBD2 | TRBV10-3 | CAISEVPGLAGGRSSYNEQFF | TGTGCCATCAGTGAGGTTCCAGGACTAGCGGGGGGTAGGAGCTCCTACAATGAGCAGTTCTTC
few | TRBJ1-2 | TRBD1 | TRBV4-1 | CASSQEARTGGYGYTF | TGCGCCAGCAGCCAAGAGGCCAGGACAGGGGGCTATGGCTACACCTTC
NA | TRBJ2-3 | NA | TRBV7-9 | CASSATKLTGDTQYF | TGTGCCAGCAGCGCTACAAAACTGACGGGAGATACGCAGTATTTT
NA | TRBJ2-1 | TRBD2 | TRBV18 | CASSPGLRLAGNYNEQFF | TGTGCCAGCTCACCAGGGTTGCGACTAGCGGGGAACTACAATGAGCAGTTCTTC
NA | TRBJ2-4 | NA | TRBV13 | CASSFLTTGKNIQYF | TGTGCCAGCAGCTTTTTAACTACTGGCAAAAACATTCAGTACTTC
few | TRBJ2-7 | TRBD2 | TRBV20-1 | CSARDSSGRAEQYF | TGCAGTGCTAGAGACAGCAGCGGGAGGGCCGAGCAGTACTTC
few | TRBJ2-1 | TRBD1 | TRBV5-1 | CASSLGTGTGIHNEQFF | TGCGCCAGCAGCTTGGGGACCGGGACAGGGATCCACAATGAGCAGTTCTTC
few | TRBJ2-3 | NA | TRBV11-2 | CASSLAGPTVGDTQYF | TGTGCCAGCAGCTTAGCGGGACCCACCGTTGGAGATACGCAGTATTTT
few | TRBJ2-6 | NA | TRBV12-3/TRBV12-4 | CASSTGRRSGANVLTF | TGTGCCAGCAGTACGGGACGGCGCTCTGGGGCCAACGTCCTGACTTTC
NA | TRBJ2-7 | TRBD2 | TRBV27 | CASRASGRTYEQYF | TGTGCCAGCAGAGCTAGCGGCCGCACCTACGAGCAGTACTTC
NA | TRBJ2-1 | TRBD2 | TRBV19 | CASSMGLAGIYNEQFF | TGTGCCAGTAGTATGGGGCTAGCGGGGATCTACAATGAGCAGTTCTTC
many | TRBJ2-1 | NA | TRBV12-3/TRBV12-4 | CASSLGGFDEQFF | TGTGCCAGCAGTTTAGGCGGATTTGATGAGCAGTTCTTC
few | TRBJ1-2 | NA | TRBV5-1 | CASSLMTENRGYTF | TGCGCCAGCAGCTTGATGACTGAGAACCGGGGCTACACCTTC
many | TRBJ1-5 | NA | TRBV12-3/TRBV12-4 | CASSPRVGGNQPQHF | TGTGCCAGCAGTCCGAGGGTGGGGGGCAATCAGCCCCAGCATTTT
few | TRBJ2-2 | TRBD1 | TRBV15 | CATSQGVAGELFF | TGTGCCACCAGCCAGGGGGTTGCCGGGGAGCTGTTTTTT
NA | TRBJ2-7 | NA | TRBV7-9 | CASRTGLPLEEQYF | TGTGCCAGCAGAACGGGACTCCCGTTGGAGGAGCAGTACTTC
few | TRBJ1-1 | NA | TRBV5-1 | CASSLRVGVNTEAFF | TGCGCCAGCAGCTTGAGGGTTGGGGTGAACACTGAAGCTTTCTTT
once | TRBJ1-2 | TRBD1 | TRBV28 | CASSLTGQGSRNYGYTF | TGTGCCAGCAGTTTAACCGGACAGGGGAGTAGAAACTATGGCTACACCTTC
NA | TRBJ1-5 | NA | TRBV13 | CASSLAAGNNQPQHF | TGTGCCAGCAGCTTAGCGGCGGGTAACAATCAGCCCCAGCATTTT
few | TRBJ2-1 | NA | TRBV5-1 | CASSVFNEQFF | TGCGCCAGCAGCGTTTTCAATGAGCAGTTCTTC
NA | TRBJ2-3 | TRBD2 | TRBV20-1 | CSARDALAGGPSTDTQYF | TGCAGTGCTAGAGATGCCCTAGCGGGGGGACCTAGCACAGATACGCAGTATTTT
NA | TRBJ1-5 | TRBD1 | TRBV7-9 | CASSRDGTVSNQPQHF | TGTGCCAGCAGCCGGGACGGGACAGTTAGCAATCAGCCCCAGCATTTT
NA | TRBJ2-1 | NA | TRBV20-1 | CCARERDTKKEQFF | TGCTGTGCTAGGGAGCGGGACACGAAGAAGGAGCAGTTCTTC
few | TRBJ1-6 | NA | TRBV11-2 | CASSLGYNSPLHF | TGTGCCAGCAGTCTAGGGTATAATTCACCCCTCCACTTT
NA | TRBJ2-1 | NA | TRBV20-1 | CSAGRQQSEQFF | TGCAGTGCTGGACGACAGCAATCTGAGCAGTTCTTC
few | TRBJ2-5 | TRBD2 | TRBV6-1 | CASPRGGYNYQVFETQYF | TGTGCCAGTCCCCGGGGGGGGTATAATTACCAAGTGTTCGAGACCCAGTACTTC
few | TRBJ2-2 | NA | TRBV4-1 | CASSQDVGRGAGELFF | TGCGCCAGCAGCCAAGACGTGGGTCGGGGTGCCGGGGAGCTGTTTTTT
NA | TRBJ2-5 | NA | TRBV24-1 | CATRGHEETQYF | TGTGCCACCAGGGGTCACGAAGAGACCCAGTACTTC
many | TRBJ2-1 | NA | TRBV10-3 | CAISKMPTSRAHTYNEQFF | TGTGCCATCAGTAAAATGCCCACTTCCCGGGCTCATACCTACAATGAGCAGTTCTTC
few | TRBJ2-7 | NA | TRBV20-1 | CSARDLLGGYEQYF | TGCAGTGCTAGAGATCTACTAGGGGGTTACGAGCAGTACTTC
few | TRBJ1-1 | TRBD1 | TRBV2 | CASSDDRGLNTEAFF | TGTGCCAGCAGTGATGACAGGGGGCTCAACACTGAAGCTTTCTTT
few | TRBJ2-1 | NA | TRBV7-9 | CASIIVGGNEQFF | TGTGCCAGCATCATTGTAGGGGGGAATGAGCAGTTCTTC
few | TRBJ2-6 | NA | TRBV27 | CASSSMSGANVLTF | TGTGCCAGCAGTTCGATGTCTGGGGCCAACGTCCTGACTTTC
few | TRBJ2-5 | NA | TRBV12-3/TRBV12-4 | CASSFLAQETQYF | TGTGCCAGCAGTTTCCTAGCCCAAGAGACCCAGTACTTC
few | TRBJ2-1 | NA | TRBV15 | CATSRDKEGAFYNEQFF | TGTGCCACCAGCAGAGATAAGGAGGGGGCGTTCTACAATGAGCAGTTCTTC
few | TRBJ2-7 | NA | TRBV14 | CASSQGPTAYSYEQYF | TGTGCCAGCAGCCAAGGGCCGACAGCTTACTCCTACGAGCAGTACTTC
NA | TRBJ2-7 | NA | TRBV5-6 | CASSLKRPTSYEQYF | TGTGCCAGCAGCTTGAAGCGGCCGACCTCCTACGAGCAGTACTTC
NA | TRBJ2-7 | TRBD2 | TRBV20-1 | CSARVLAGAYEQYF | TGCAGTGCTAGAGTACTAGCGGGGGCCTACGAGCAGTACTTC
few | TRBJ2-3 | NA | TRBV3-1 | CTSSLPYGTSAPGDTQYF | TGTACCAGCAGCCTCCCCTACGGGACTTCAGCGCCAGGGGATACGCAGTATTTT
few | TRBJ1-1 | NA | TRBV25-1 | CASSGQVDAEAFF | TGTGCCAGCAGTGGTCAGGTGGACGCTGAAGCTTTCTTT
NA | TRBJ1-2 | TRBD1 | TRBV6-5 | CATVRTGTDGYTF | TGTGCCACCGTTAGGACAGGGACCGATGGCTACACCTTC